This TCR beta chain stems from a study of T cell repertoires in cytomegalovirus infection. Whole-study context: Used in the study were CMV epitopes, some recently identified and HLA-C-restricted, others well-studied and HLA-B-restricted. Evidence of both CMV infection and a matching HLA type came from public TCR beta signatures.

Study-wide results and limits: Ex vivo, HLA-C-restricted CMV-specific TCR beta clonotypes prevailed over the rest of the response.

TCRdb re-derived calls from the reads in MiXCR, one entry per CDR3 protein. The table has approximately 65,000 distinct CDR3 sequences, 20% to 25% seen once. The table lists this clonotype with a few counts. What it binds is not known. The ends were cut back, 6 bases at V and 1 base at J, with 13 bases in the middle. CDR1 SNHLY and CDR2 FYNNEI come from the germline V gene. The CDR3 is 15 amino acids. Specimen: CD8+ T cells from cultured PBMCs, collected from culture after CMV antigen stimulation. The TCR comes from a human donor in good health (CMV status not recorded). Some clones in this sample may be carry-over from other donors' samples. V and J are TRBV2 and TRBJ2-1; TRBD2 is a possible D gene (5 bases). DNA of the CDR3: TGTGCCAGCAGGTTCCAGAGGGTGTCCTACAATGAGCAGTTCTTC. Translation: CASRFQRVSYNEQFF.